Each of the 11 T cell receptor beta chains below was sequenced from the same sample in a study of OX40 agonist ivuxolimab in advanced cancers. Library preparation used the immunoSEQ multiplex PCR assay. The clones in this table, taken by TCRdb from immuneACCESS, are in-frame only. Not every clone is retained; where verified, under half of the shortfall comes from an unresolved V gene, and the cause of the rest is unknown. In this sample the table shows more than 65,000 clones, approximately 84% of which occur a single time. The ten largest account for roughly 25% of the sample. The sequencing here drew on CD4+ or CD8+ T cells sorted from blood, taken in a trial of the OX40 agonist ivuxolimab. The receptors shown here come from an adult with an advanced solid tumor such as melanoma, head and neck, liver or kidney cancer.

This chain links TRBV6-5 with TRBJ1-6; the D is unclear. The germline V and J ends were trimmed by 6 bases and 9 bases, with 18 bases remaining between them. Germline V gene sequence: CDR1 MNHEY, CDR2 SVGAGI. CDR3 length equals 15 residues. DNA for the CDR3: TGTGCCAGCAGGCTAAGTGGAGGAGTAGGTTCACCCCTCCACTTT. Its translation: CASRLSGGVGSPLHF.

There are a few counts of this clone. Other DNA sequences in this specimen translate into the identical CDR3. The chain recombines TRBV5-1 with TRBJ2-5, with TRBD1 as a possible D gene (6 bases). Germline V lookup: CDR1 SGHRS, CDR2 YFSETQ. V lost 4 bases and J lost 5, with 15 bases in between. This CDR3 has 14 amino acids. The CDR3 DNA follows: TGCGCCAGCAGCCTCTCCGGGACAAAGGAGACCCAGTACTTC. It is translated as CASSLSGTKETQYF. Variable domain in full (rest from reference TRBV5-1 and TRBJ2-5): KAGVTQTPRYLIKTRGQQVTLSCSPISGHRSVSWYQQTPGQGLQFLFEYFSETQRNKGNFPGRFSGRQFSNSRSEMNVSTLELGDSALYLCASSLSGTKETQYFGPGTRLLVL.

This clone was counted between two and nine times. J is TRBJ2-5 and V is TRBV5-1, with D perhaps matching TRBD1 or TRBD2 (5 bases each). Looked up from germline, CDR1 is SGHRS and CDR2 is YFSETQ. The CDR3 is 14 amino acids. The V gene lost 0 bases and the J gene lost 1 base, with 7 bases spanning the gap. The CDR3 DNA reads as TGCGCCAGCAGCTTGGTTGGGGGCCAAGAGACCCAGTACTTC. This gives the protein CASSLVGGQETQYF.

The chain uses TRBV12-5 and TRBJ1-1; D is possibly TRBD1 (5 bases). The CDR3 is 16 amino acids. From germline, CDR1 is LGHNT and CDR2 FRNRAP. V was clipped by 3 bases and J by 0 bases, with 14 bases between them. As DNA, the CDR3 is TGTGCTAGTGGTTTTTATCGCCCGGGGCTGAACACTGAAGCTTTCTTT. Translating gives CASGFYRPGLNTEAFF.

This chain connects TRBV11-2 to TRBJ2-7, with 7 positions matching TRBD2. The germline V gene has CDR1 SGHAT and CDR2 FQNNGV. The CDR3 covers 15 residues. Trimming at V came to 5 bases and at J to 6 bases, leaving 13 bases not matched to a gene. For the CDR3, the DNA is TGTGCCAGCAGCAACCAGCGGCGGGGGACCGCCGAGCAGTACTTC. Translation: CASSNQRRGTAEQYF.

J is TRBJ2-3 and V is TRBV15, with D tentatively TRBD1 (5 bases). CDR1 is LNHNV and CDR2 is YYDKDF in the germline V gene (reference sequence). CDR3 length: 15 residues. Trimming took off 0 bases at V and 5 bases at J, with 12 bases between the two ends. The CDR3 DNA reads TGTGCCACCAGCAGAGAGGGGCAGGCCCAAGATACGCAGTATTTT. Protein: CATSREGQAQDTQYF.

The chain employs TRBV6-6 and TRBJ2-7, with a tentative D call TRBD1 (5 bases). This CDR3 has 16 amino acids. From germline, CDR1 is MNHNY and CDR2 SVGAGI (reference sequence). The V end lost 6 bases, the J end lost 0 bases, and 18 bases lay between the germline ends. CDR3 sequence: CASSTRGRALSYEQYF. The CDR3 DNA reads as TGTGCCAGCAGCACAAGGGGCAGGGCCCTCTCCTACGAGCAGTACTTC.

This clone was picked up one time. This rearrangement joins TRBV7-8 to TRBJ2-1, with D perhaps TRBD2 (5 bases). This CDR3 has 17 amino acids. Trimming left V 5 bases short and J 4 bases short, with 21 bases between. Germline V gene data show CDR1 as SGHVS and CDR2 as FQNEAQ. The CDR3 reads CASSQAWPDPGYNEQFF. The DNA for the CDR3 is TGTGCCAGCAGCCAAGCTTGGCCCGACCCGGGGTACAATGAGCAGTTCTTC. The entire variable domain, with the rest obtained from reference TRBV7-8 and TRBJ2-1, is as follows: GAGVSQSPRYKVAKRGQDVALRCDPISGHVSLFWYQQALGQGPEFLTYFQNEAQLDKSGLPSDRFFAERPEGSVSTLKIQRTQQEDSAVYLCASSQAWPDPGYNEQFFGPGTRLTVL.

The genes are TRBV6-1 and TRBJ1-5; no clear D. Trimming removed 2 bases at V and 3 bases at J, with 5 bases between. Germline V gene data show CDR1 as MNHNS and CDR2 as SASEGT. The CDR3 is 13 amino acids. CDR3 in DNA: TGTGCCAGCAGTGAATTCACCAATCAGCCCCAGCATTTT. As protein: CASSEFTNQPQHF.

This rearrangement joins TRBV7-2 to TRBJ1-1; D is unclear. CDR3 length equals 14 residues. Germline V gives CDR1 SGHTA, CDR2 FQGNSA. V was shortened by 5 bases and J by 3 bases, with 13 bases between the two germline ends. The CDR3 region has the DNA TGTGCCAGCAGCCTCCTCGCGGGAGACACTGAAGCTTTCTTT. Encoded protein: CASSLLAGDTEAFF.

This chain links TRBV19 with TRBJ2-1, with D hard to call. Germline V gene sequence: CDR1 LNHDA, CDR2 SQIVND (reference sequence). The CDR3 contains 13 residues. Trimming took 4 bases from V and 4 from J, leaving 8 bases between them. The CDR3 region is CASSTQIYNEQFF. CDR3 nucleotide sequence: TGTGCCAGTAGTACCCAGATTTACAATGAGCAGTTCTTC.